This T cell receptor beta chain was recorded in a study of T cell repertoires in cytomegalovirus infection. Study-wide context: The authors used CMV epitopes that were HLA-C-restricted (recently identified) and HLA-B-restricted (well studied). Matching HLA type and CMV infection were both indicated by public TCR beta signatures.

Notes on the study in general: It was HLA-C-restricted CMV-specific TCR beta clonotypes that dominated the response ex vivo.

In TCRdb, the reads were re-called with MiXCR into one record per CDR3 protein. The sample holds under 300,000 distinct CDR3 sequences; roughly a fifth are singletons and the top ten take about 20%. As for this clonotype: Its target is not known.

The CDR3 is made up of 13 amino acids. Per germline, CDR1 MNHEY and CDR2 SVGAGI. Losses at the gene ends were 6 bases for V and 7 bases for J; bases not matched to a gene: 6. V usage is TRBV6-5 and J usage is TRBJ1-5; 7 positions match TRBD1. The sample in question was cultured PBMCs, obtained from culture after CMV antigen stimulation. The sequence was collected from a human donor in good health (CMV status not recorded). Some clones in this sample may be carry-over from other donors' samples. The CDR3 loop is CASRTGDGQPQHF. In nucleotides, the CDR3 is TGTGCCAGCAGAACAGGGGACGGGCAGCCCCAGCATTTT.